The source of this T cell receptor beta chain is a study of PD-1 blockade in classical Hodgkin lymphoma. Study-wide results and caveats: For complete responders, baseline diversity was comparable to that of newly diagnosed patients. Relapsed/refractory patients reportedly had lower baseline diversity than newly diagnosed patients. There remain no defined causes for the repertoire differences, which possibly reflect disease activity or prior therapy.

About this clone itself: The target antigen is unknown.

Relapse after autologous stem cell transplantation occurred in every patient, and brentuximab vedotin exposure varied. Magnetic negative selection was used to purify CD8+ T cells from thawed PBMCs. Best outcomes ranged across complete response, partial response and progressive disease. Measured with immunoSEQ multiplex PCR; TCRdb has only the in-frame clones, and not every one. The sample has around 12,000 clones; 79% are singletons. V lost 0 bases and J lost 1, with 12 bases in between. The CDR3 runs 16 residues. Germline CDR1 MNHEY, CDR2 SVGAGI. The receptor comes from a human donor with classical Hodgkin lymphoma. The sequencing used CD8+ T cells from blood, collected at baseline. The chain is built from TRBV6-5 and TRBJ1-2; D uncertain. CDR3: CASSYSIYKLNYGYTF. In DNA form, the CDR3 reads TGTGCCAGCAGTTACTCGATCTACAAACTTAACTATGGCTACACCTTC.